These T cell receptor beta chains were read from a single sample in a study of naive and memory T cell subsets. Using its own MiXCR run on the UMI-ligation and nested PCR reads, TCRdb lists one record per CDR3 protein. The sample carries around 140,000 distinct CDR3 sequences, more than 15% recorded once. The specimen was naive CD8+ T cells from blood. Receptors were obtained from a human donor in good health. Each CDR3 is given with its conserved first and last residue. The D gene is left open where the match is weak. Only some rows state a clone size, as once, few, many or a class for expanded clones.

clone size	D gene	V gene	J gene	CDR3 DNA	CDR3 protein
.	.	TRBV4-3	TRBJ2-2	TGCGCCAGCAGCCAAGAGGAAGGCAGGGCGGAGTCCGGGGAGCTGTTTTTT	CASSQEEGRAESGELFF
.	.	TRBV19	TRBJ2-6	TGTGCCAGTAGTATGGCTGGGGCCAACGTCCTGACTTTC	CASSMAGANVLTF
few	.	TRBV5-1	TRBJ2-1	TGCGCCAGCAGCCCCTTCCAGGGCTCCTACAATGAGCAGTTCTTC	CASSPFQGSYNEQFF
many	.	TRBV7-2	TRBJ2-5	TGTGCCAGCAGCCCCGGCGAGGAGACGTACCAAGAGACCCAGTACTTC	CASSPGEETYQETQYF
.	TRBD1	TRBV7-9	TRBJ2-5	TGTGCCAGCAGCTGGGGACAGGGACAAGAGACCCAGTACTTC	CASSWGQGQETQYF
.	TRBD2	TRBV7-6	TRBJ2-5	TGTGCCAGCAGGGCGGGAGGGGATGAGACCCAGTACTTC	CASRAGGDETQYF
many	TRBD2	TRBV5-1	TRBJ2-7	TGCGCCAGCAGCGGGTACCCTGCTAGCGGCCGTTCCTACGAGCAGTACTTC	CASSGYPASGRSYEQYF
.	.	TRBV27	TRBJ1-5	TGTGCCAGCAGTTTAGGACCCGGGGGCAATCAGCCCCAGCATTTT	CASSLGPGGNQPQHF
few	.	TRBV28	TRBJ2-2	TGTGCCAGCCTTTTGGTTGGGGACACCGGGGAGCTGTTTTTT	CASLLVGDTGELFF
few	TRBD1	TRBV7-2	TRBJ2-3	TGTGTTGGCACAGGGGACACAGATACGCAGTATTTT	CVGTGDTDTQYF
.	TRBD1	TRBV25-1	TRBJ1-1	TGTGCCACTACACAGGGGTCCTTCACTGAAGCTTTCTTT	CATTQGSFTEAFF
few	.	TRBV4-1	TRBJ1-2	TGCGCCAGCAGCCAGGTCGGGAGCATCTATGGCTACACCTTC	CASSQVGSIYGYTF
.	.	TRBV6-2/TRBV6-3	TRBJ1-5	TGTGCCAGCAGAAACGACAGGACCCAGGGAATATGGCAGCCCCAGCATTTT	CASRNDRTQGIWQPQHF
.	.	TRBV19	TRBJ2-7	TGTGCCAGTAGTATAGACCCAGGGAACTACGAGCAGTACTTC	CASSIDPGNYEQYF
few	.	TRBV5-6	TRBJ2-7	TGTGCCAGCAGCTTGGGACAGATCTCCTACGAGCAGTACTTC	CASSLGQISYEQYF
.	.	TRBV29-1	TRBJ1-1	TGCAGCGCCCCGGGGCAGGTGGGTCAAGCTTTCTTT	CSAPGQVGQAFF
.	.	TRBV12-3/TRBV12-4	TRBJ2-7	TGTGCCAGCAGTCCCAGGTCAGCTACCTACGAGCAGTACTTC	CASSPRSATYEQYF
few	TRBD2	TRBV6-2/TRBV6-3	TRBJ2-1	TGTGCCAGCAGTTACGTGACTAGCGGGAGGGCCGTGTCCTACAATGAGCAGTTCTTC	CASSYVTSGRAVSYNEQFF
.	.	TRBV5-1	TRBJ2-7	TGCGCCAGCAGCTTCGGGACACAGTACGCCTACGAGCAGTACTTC	CASSFGTQYAYEQYF
few	TRBD1	TRBV6-5	TRBJ2-7	TGTGCCAGCAGTTATTACAGGGGAAACGAGCAGTACTTC	CASSYYRGNEQYF
.	TRBD1	TRBV27	TRBJ2-7	TGTGCCAGCAGTTTAAAGGCGATAGGGGGCTCATTGAACGAGCAGTACTTC	CASSLKAIGGSLNEQYF
.	TRBD1	TRBV4-2	TRBJ2-7	TGTGCCAGCAGCCAGAGACAGGGGGGGGACTACGAGCAGTACTTC	CASSQRQGGDYEQYF
many	.	TRBV7-2	TRBJ2-3	TGTGCCAGCAGCAGCTTATTGGGAGCTGGTGCAGATACGCAGTATTTT	CASSSLLGAGADTQYF
few	TRBD2	TRBV28	TRBJ2-7	TGTGCCAGCAGATTGTCCGGGGGGGGCTCCTACGAGCAGTACTTC	CASRLSGGGSYEQYF
few	.	TRBV9	TRBJ2-7	TGTGCCAGCAGCGTAGGGGGAAGCGACGAGCAGTACTTC	CASSVGGSDEQYF
.	.	TRBV27	TRBJ2-4	TGTGCCAGCAGTCCCCTAAGCCGGGACCCCAGGCGACGCATTCAGTACTTC	CASSPLSRDPRRRIQYF
.	.	TRBV25-1	TRBJ2-1	TGTGCCAGCAGTCGGAGTTGGGAGCAGTTCTTC	CASSRSWEQFF
.	TRBD2	TRBV29-1	TRBJ2-3	TGCAGCGTTGAAGATCAGGACTCCCGCCCGACTAGCAGAGATACGCAGTATTTT	CSVEDQDSRPTSRDTQYF
few	.	TRBV29-1	TRBJ2-5	TGCAGCGTTGAAGAGGGACCAGAGACCCAGTACTTC	CSVEEGPETQYF
few	.	TRBV3-1	TRBJ2-5	TGTGCCAGCAGCCAAATAGCGAGGGAATTCGAAGAGACCCAGTACTTC	CASSQIAREFEETQYF
.	.	TRBV4-1	TRBJ2-7	TGCGCCAGCAGCCACCCCTACGGCGGGATATACGAGCAGTACTTC	CASSHPYGGIYEQYF
few	.	TRBV5-1	TRBJ1-4	TGCGCCAGCAGCTTGGGGGAAGCAACTAATGAAAAACTGTTTTTT	CASSLGEATNEKLFF
.	.	TRBV9	TRBJ2-7	TGTGCCAGCAGCGTAGCGGAGGGACCCTACGAGCAGTACTTC	CASSVAEGPYEQYF
.	.	TRBV12-3/TRBV12-4	TRBJ2-5	TGTGCCAGCAGTTTTTATCAAGAGACCCAGTACTTC	CASSFYQETQYF
.	.	TRBV14	TRBJ2-1	TGTGCCAGCAGCCAAGATCCCTTCTCTTGGCCTCCGGCCGCCAATGAGCAGTTCTTC	CASSQDPFSWPPAANEQFF
few	.	TRBV5-1	TRBJ2-3	TGCGCCAGCAGCGGATGGACAGTTTCGGATACGCAGTATTTT	CASSGWTVSDTQYF
few	TRBD1	TRBV7-9	TRBJ2-7	TGTGCCAGCAGCAAGGGACAGGGAGTTTCCTACGAGCAGTACTTC	CASSKGQGVSYEQYF
few	.	TRBV29-1	TRBJ1-1	TGCAGCGTTGATGAGAGGGGACGGAACACTGAAGCTTTCTTT	CSVDERGRNTEAFF